These 12 T cell receptor beta chains share one sample of origin, sequenced in a study of shared clonotypes between healthy human individuals. Assay used: immunoSEQ multiplex PCR; TCRdb lists only in-frame clones, some missing. Seen here are 2 million to 2.5 million clones, 80% to 95% observed once, and the top ten hold 0.3% to 0.4%. Material: naive CD4+ T cells from PBMCs. As for subset: CD45RA+ positively selected. The source is a man younger than 35 in good health. Some clones in this sample may be carry-over from other donors' samples.

This chain uses TRBV10-2 with TRBJ2-4; no clear D. Germline loops: CDR1 WSHSY, CDR2 SAAADI. V gave up 0 bases and J gave up 13 bases, with 7 bases separating them. The CDR3 spans 11 residues. The CDR3 sequence: CASSESGNQYF. For the CDR3, the DNA is TGCGCCAGCAGTGAGTCAGGGAACCAGTACTTC.

V is TRBV28 and J is TRBJ2-1, with 13 bases that match TRBD2. Germline CDR1 and CDR2: MDHEN and SYDVKM. This CDR3 region has 16 residues. V lost 3 bases, J lost 11 bases, and 10 bases stayed unmatched. The CDR3 region is CASSLRTSGSVVQQFF. CDR3 bases: TGTGCCAGCAGTTTGCGGACTAGCGGGAGTGTAGTGCAGCAGTTCTTC.

This clone was recorded only once. The genes are TRBV14 and TRBJ2-1; 10 bases map to TRBD2. Germline V gives CDR1 SGHDN, CDR2 FVKESK. The CDR3 has 17 residues. Trimming took 4 bases from V and 2 from J; bases not matched to a gene: 8. CDR3 bases: TGTGCCAGCAGCCCGAGATTCCTAGCGGGAGCCTACAATGAGCAGTTCTTC. This sequence encodes CASSPRFLAGAYNEQFF.

The chain uses TRBV30 and TRBJ1-6; 8 bases line up with TRBD1. CDR3 size: 16 residues. V gave up 2 bases and J gave up 3 bases; unmatched junction bases: 6. Germline values: CDR1 GTSNPN, CDR2 SVGIG (reference sequence). The CDR3 is CAWSPQGAYYNSPLHF. CDR3 sequence (DNA): TGTGCCTGGAGTCCCCAGGGGGCCTACTATAATTCACCCCTCCACTTT.

The chain joins TRBV2 to TRBJ1-2; D unclear. This CDR3 contains 14 residues. The germline V gene has CDR1 SNHLY and CDR2 FYNNEI. The germline V and J ends were trimmed by 9 bases and 6 bases, with 20 bases remaining between them. The CDR3 DNA follows: TGTGCCAGGGGGTGGGGTCCCCTCCCAAATGGCTACACCTTC. Translating gives CARGWGPLPNGYTF. Together with reference TRBV2 and TRBJ1-2, the CDR3 gives the full variable domain: EPEVTQTPSHQVTQMGQEVILRCVPISNHLYFYWYRQILGQKVEFLVSFYNNEISEKSEIFDDQFSVERPDGSNFTLKIRSTKLEDSAMYFCARGWGPLPNGYTFGSGTRLTVV.

This clone is a singleton in its sample. The chain employs TRBV5-4 and TRBJ1-4; 7 positions match TRBD1. V gave up 3 bases and J gave up 4 bases; unmatched junction bases: 12. The CDR3 is 17 residues long. The germline gives CDR1 SGHNT, CDR2 YYREEE (reference sequence). CDR3: CASSSGEHRGFNEKLFF. CDR3 nucleotide sequence: TGTGCCAGCAGCTCAGGGGAACACAGGGGTTTTAATGAAAAACTGTTTTTT.

V usage is TRBV5-6 and J usage is TRBJ1-1; tentatively, D is TRBD1 (6 bases). The V end lost 3 bases, the J end lost 5 bases, and 17 bases lay between the germline ends. The CDR3 has 15 residues. Germline lookup yields CDR1 SGHDT and CDR2 YYEEEE. CDR3 sequence reads: CASSWQGQVWTEAFF. The CDR3 DNA reads TGTGCCAGCAGCTGGCAGGGGCAGGTATGGACTGAAGCTTTCTTT.

About this clone itself: The CDR3 ends on some other residue instead of the conserved phenylalanine or tryptophan, so this is likely a read error. This sequence joins TRBV6-5 and TRBJ2-7; no clear D gene. The CDR3 covers 13 residues. The germline gives CDR1 MNHEY, CDR2 SVGAGI. V was trimmed by 5 bases and J by 4 bases, leaving 12 bases between them. CDR3 sequence (DNA): TGTGCCAGCAGTGCGGACCGAACATACGAGCAGTACCTC. It codes for CASSADRTYEQYL.

V and J are TRBV27 and TRBJ1-2; no clear D gene. Germline values: CDR1 MNHEY, CDR2 SMNVEV (reference sequence). V was trimmed by 2 bases and J by 2 bases, leaving 15 bases between them. This CDR3 has 16 residues. The DNA of the CDR3 is TGTGCCAGCAGTTTAGCCAGGCCGGGTCTCAACTATGGCTACACCTTC. Encoded protein: CASSLARPGLNYGYTF.

This clone has only a few counts. The V call is TRBV10-3, the J call TRBJ2-7, with TRBD2 matching 10 bases. The CDR3 spans 14 residues. Germline V lookup: CDR1 ENHRY, CDR2 SYGVKD. After removal of 6 bases from V and 5 bases from J, the junction contained 7 bases not matched to a gene. The CDR3 sequence: CAIRTGTSVNEQYF. The CDR3 DNA sequence: TGTGCCATCAGGACCGGGACTAGCGTCAACGAGCAGTACTTC.

The genes are TRBV27 and TRBJ2-7, with 8 bases aligning to TRBD2. Germline CDR1 reads MNHEY; CDR2 reads SMNVEV (reference sequence). The CDR3 length is 17 residues. Trimming at V came to 4 bases and at J to 2 bases, leaving 13 bases not matched to a gene. The CDR3 loop is CASSWKGAAGGPYEQYF. CDR3 bases: TGTGCCAGCAGTTGGAAAGGGGCGGCGGGGGGACCCTACGAGCAGTACTTC.

V and J are TRBV5-1 and TRBJ1-1; D not certain. CDR3 size: 14 residues. From germline, CDR1 is SGHRS and CDR2 YFSETQ. V shed 4 bases and J shed 0 bases, with 10 bases lying between them. CDR3 residues: CASSQDGMNTEAFF. The DNA of the CDR3 is TGCGCCAGCAGCCAGGACGGCATGAACACTGAAGCTTTCTTT.